Listed here are 10 T cell receptor beta chains from one sample, sequenced in a study of T cell clones after liver transplantation. Assay: immunoSEQ multiplex PCR; the TCRdb copy retains only in-frame clones and omits some. The table lists roughly 80,000 clones, roughly 83% of them singletons. Sequencing was performed on CD4+ T cells from blood, taken at the 22-month timepoint. These receptors came from a human patient who received a liver transplant. Some T cells may be the graft donor's.

This chain uses TRBV28 with TRBJ2-1; 9 nucleotides agree with TRBD1. The V gene end was trimmed by 10 bases and the J gene end by 8 bases; junction bases not matched to a gene: 18. CDR1 MDHEN and CDR2 SYDVKM come from the germline V gene. This CDR3 spans 16 amino acids. The CDR3 nucleotides read TGTGCCAACCACTTTTTACCGACAGGGGGGGTGGATGAGCAGTTCTTC. Its translation: CANHFLPTGGVDEQFF.

This clone appeared a single time. The chain recombines TRBV18 with TRBJ2-5, with D possibly TRBD2 on 5 matching bases. Germline values: CDR1 KGHSH, CDR2 LQKENI. This CDR3 has 13 residues. Trimming took 4 bases from V and 2 from J, leaving 8 bases between them. Here the CDR3 reads CASSLGVQETQYF. The CDR3, as DNA: TGTGCCAGCTCACTCGGGGTTCAAGAGACCCAGTACTTC.

The rearrangement uses TRBV19 and TRBJ2-2; possibly TRBD1 or TRBD2 for D (5 bases each). The CDR3 is 15 residues long. V was pared by 7 bases and J by 1 base, with 13 bases between. CDR1 is LNHDA and CDR2 is SQIVND in the germline V gene (reference sequence). For the CDR3, the DNA is TGTGCCAGTACCCTAGGGGACGGGAACACCGGGGAGCTGTTTTTT. Encoded protein: CASTLGDGNTGELFF.

This sequence joins TRBV25-1 and TRBJ1-2; D gene unclear. Trimming cost V 6 bases and J 7 bases, with 30 bases left between them. The germline CDR1 and CDR2 sequences are MGHDK and SYGVNS. The CDR3 runs 18 residues. The CDR3 sequence: CASRRSGQNGRGGVGYTF. The CDR3 DNA sequence: TGTGCCAGCAGGAGGTCTGGTCAAAATGGACGGGGTGGGGTTGGCTACACCTTC.

J is TRBJ2-7 and V is TRBV14; no definite D call. Trimming pared 3 bases from V and 2 bases from J, leaving 11 bases between. The CDR3 has 14 amino acids. Germline V gene sequence: CDR1 SGHDN, CDR2 FVKESK. The CDR3 reads CASSQAGLPYEQYF. CDR3 in DNA: TGTGCCAGCAGCCAGGCAGGCCTCCCCTACGAGCAGTACTTC.

The chain employs TRBV29-1 and TRBJ1-3; D is uncertain. CDR1 is SQVTM and CDR2 is ANQGSEA in the germline V gene. The V gene lost 5 bases and the J gene lost 1 base, with 9 bases spanning the gap. CDR3 length: 13 residues. The CDR3 region is CSVSDRSGNTIYF. Here the CDR3 DNA reads TGCAGCGTTTCTGACCGTTCTGGAAACACCATATATTTT.

The chain employs TRBV11-2 and TRBJ1-3; possibly TRBD1 for D (5 bases). V gave up 1 base and J gave up 4 bases, with 11 bases separating them. Germline V gene sequence: CDR1 SGHAT, CDR2 FQNNGV. CDR3 length: 15 residues. This chain's CDR3 is CASSLVFGAGNTIYF. The DNA for the CDR3 is TGTGCCAGCAGCTTAGTTTTCGGGGCAGGAAACACCATATATTTT.

The chain joins TRBV28 to TRBJ1-2, with D unclear. Between the trimmed V and J ends, which lost 8 bases and 7 bases, there was a span of 14 bases. This CDR3 is 12 amino acids long. Germline V gene lookup returns CDR1 MDHEN and CDR2 SYDVKM. CDR3 in amino acids: CASRKLGFGYTF. The CDR3 nucleotides read TGTGCCAGCCGGAAGTTGGGGTTTGGCTACACCTTC.

The CDR3 coding sequence is TGTGCCAGCAGCTTAAACGGAGGGAGGAACACCGGGGAGCTGTTTTTT. Protein sequence: CASSLNGGRNTGELFF. The rearrangement links TRBV7-3 to TRBJ2-2; D is perhaps TRBD2 (6 bases). Trimming took 1 base from V and 1 from J, leaving 10 bases between them. The CDR3 totals 16 residues. CDR1 and CDR2 from the germline V gene are SGHTA and FQGTGA.

V and J are TRBV4-3 and TRBJ1-6, with D hard to call. The germline CDR1 and CDR2 sequences are LGHNA and YSLEER. V lost 2 bases and J 14 bases, leaving 13 bases between the germline ends. The length of the CDR3 is 13 residues. The CDR3 bases are TGCGCCAGCAGCCAAATAGGCAGTCCGGCCCTCCACTTT. It is translated as CASSQIGSPALHF.